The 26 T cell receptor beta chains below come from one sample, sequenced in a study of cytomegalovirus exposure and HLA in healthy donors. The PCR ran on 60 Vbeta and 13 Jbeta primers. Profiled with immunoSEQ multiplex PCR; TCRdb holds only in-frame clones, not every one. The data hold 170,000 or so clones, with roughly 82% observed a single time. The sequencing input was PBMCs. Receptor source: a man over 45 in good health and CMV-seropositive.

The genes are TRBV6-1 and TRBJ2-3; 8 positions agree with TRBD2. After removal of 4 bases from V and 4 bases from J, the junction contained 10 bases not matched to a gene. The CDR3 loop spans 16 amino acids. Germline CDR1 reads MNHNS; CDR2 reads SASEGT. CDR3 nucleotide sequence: TGTGCCAGCAGTGTGTGGGGGGCAGCGGGAGCAGATACGCAGTATTTT. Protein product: CASSVWGAAGADTQYF.

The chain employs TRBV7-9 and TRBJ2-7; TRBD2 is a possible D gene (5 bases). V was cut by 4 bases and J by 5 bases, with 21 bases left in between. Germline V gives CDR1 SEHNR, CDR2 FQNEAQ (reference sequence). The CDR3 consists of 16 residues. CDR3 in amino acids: CASSYPGRIPGNEQYF. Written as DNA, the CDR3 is TGTGCCAGCAGCTACCCTGGCAGGATTCCGGGGAACGAGCAGTACTTC. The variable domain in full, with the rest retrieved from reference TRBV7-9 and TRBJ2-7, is DTGVSQNPRHKITKRGQNVTFRCDPISEHNRLYWYRQTLGQGPEFLTYFQNEAQLEKSRLLSDRFSAERPKGSFSTLEIQRTEQGDSAMYLCASSYPGRIPGNEQYFGPGTRLTVT.

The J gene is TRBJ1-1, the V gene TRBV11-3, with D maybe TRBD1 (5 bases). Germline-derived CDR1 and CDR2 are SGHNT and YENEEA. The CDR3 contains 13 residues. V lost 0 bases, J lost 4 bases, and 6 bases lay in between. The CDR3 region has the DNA TGTGCCAGCAGCTTAGAGGGGGGCACTGAAGCTTTCTTT. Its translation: CASSLEGGTEAFF.

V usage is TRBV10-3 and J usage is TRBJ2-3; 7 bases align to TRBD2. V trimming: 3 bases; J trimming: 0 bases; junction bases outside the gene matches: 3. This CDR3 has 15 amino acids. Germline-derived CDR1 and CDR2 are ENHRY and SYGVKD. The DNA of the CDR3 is TGTGCCATCAGTGACCCTAGCGGAAGCACAGATACGCAGTATTTT. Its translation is CAISDPSGSTDTQYF.

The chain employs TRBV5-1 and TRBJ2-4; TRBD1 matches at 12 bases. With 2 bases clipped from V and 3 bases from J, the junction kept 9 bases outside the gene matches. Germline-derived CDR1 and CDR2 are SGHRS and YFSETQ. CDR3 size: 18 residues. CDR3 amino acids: CASSFVPGQGAGKNIQYF. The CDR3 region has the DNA TGCGCCAGCAGCTTTGTCCCGGGACAGGGGGCTGGCAAAAACATTCAGTACTTC. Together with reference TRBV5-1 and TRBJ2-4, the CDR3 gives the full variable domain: KAGVTQTPRYLIKTRGQQVTLSCSPISGHRSVSWYQQTPGQGLQFLFEYFSETQRNKGNFPGRFSGRQFSNSRSEMNVSTLELGDSALYLCASSFVPGQGAGKNIQYFGAGTRLSVL.

The DNA of the CDR3 is TGCGCCAGCAGCTTGGCACTAGCGGGAGGGGATACGCAGTATTTT. Protein: CASSLALAGGDTQYF. The chain combines TRBV5-1 with TRBJ2-3, with 13 bases identical to TRBD2. The CDR3 covers 15 residues. Germline trimming cut 0 bases from V and 6 bases from J; bases unmatched to any gene: 1. CDR1 and CDR2 (germline): SGHRS, YFSETQ.

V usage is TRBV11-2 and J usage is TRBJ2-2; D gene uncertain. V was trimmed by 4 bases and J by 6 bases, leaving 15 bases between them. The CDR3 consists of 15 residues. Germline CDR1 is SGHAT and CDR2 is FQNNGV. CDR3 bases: TGTGCCAGCAGCTACCTAGGCCGATCGTCCGGGGAGCTGTTTTTT. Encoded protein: CASSYLGRSSGELFF.

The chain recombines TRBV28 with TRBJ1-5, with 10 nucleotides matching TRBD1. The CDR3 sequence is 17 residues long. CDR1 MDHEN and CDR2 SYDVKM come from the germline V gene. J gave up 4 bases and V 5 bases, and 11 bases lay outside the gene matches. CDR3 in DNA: TGTGCCAGCAGTACCCGACAGGGGGCGAGGGGGAATCAGCCCCAGCATTTT. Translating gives CASSTRQGARGNQPQHF.

The CDR3 coding sequence is TGTGCCAGCTCACCGGGGCAGTACAATGAGCAGTTCTTC. It codes for CASSPGQYNEQFF. This chain joins TRBV18 and TRBJ2-1, with a possible D match to TRBD1 (5 bases). Germline CDR1 reads KGHSH; CDR2 reads LQKENI. This CDR3 has 13 amino acids. V was cut by 3 bases and J by 4 bases, with 7 bases left in between.

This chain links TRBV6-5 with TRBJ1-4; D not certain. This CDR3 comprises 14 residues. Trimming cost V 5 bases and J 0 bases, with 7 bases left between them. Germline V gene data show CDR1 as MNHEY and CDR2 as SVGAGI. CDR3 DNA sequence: TGTGCCAGCAGTACAGCCTCAACTAATGAAAAACTGTTTTTT. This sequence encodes CASSTASTNEKLFF.

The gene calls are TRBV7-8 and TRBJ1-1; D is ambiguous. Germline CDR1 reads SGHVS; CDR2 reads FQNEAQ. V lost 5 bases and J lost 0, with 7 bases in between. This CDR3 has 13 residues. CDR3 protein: CASSPLMNTEAFF. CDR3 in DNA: TGTGCCAGCAGCCCCCTTATGAACACTGAAGCTTTCTTT.

For the CDR3, the DNA is TGTGCCAGCAGCTCGGGACAGGGGACCCCTTACACAGATACGCAGTATTTT. Protein: CASSSGQGTPYTDTQYF. This rearrangement joins TRBV5-4 to TRBJ2-3; 10 positions agree with TRBD1. V lost 3 bases to trimming and J lost 2 bases; unmatched junction nucleotides: 9. Germline V lookup: CDR1 SGHNT, CDR2 YYREEE (reference sequence). The CDR3 length is 17 residues.

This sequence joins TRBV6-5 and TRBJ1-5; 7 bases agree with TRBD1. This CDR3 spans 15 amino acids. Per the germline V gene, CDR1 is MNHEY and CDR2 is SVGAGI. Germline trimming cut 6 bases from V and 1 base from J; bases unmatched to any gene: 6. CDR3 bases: TGTGCCAGCAGCTCGACAGGGCCCAGCAATCAGCCCCAGCATTTT. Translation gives CASSSTGPSNQPQHF.

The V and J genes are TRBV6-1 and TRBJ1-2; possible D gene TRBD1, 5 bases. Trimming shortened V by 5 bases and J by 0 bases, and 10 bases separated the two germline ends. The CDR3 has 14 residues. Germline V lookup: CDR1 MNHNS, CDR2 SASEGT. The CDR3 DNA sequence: TGTGCCAGCAGTCAGGGCCCAGCTAACTATGGCTACACCTTC. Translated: CASSQGPANYGYTF.

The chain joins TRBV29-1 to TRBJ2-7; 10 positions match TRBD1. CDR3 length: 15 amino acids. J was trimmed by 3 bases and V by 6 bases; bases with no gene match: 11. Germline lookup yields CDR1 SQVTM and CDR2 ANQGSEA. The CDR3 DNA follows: TGCAGCGTAGCCTATTACCGGGACAGGGGCTACGAGCAGTACGTC. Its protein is CSVAYYRDRGYEQYV.

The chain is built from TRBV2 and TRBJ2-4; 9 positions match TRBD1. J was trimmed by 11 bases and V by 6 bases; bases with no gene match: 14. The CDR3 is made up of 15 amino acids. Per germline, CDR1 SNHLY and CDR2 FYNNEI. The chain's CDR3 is CASSDSGQGRRFQYF. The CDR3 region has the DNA TGTGCCAGCAGCGATAGCGGACAGGGGAGACGTTTTCAGTACTTC.

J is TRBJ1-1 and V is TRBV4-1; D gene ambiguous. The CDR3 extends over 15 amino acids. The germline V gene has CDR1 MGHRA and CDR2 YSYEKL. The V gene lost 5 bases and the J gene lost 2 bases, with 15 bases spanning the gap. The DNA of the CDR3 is TGCGCCAGCAGCTATACGGGAAGGAGTAACACTGAAGCTTTCTTT. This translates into CASSYTGRSNTEAFF.

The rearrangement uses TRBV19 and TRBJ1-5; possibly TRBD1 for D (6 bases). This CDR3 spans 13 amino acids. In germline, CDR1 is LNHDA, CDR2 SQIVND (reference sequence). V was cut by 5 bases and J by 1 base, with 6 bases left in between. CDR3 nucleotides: TGTGCCAGTAGTCAGGGGAGCAATCAGCCCCAGCATTTT. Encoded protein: CASSQGSNQPQHF.

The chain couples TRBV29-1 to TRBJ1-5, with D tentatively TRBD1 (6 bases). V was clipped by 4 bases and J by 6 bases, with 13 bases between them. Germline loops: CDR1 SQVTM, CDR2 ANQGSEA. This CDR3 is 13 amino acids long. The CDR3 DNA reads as TGCAGCGTTGTCGGGGGGCGCGGTCAGCCCCAGCATTTT. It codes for CSVVGGRGQPQHF.

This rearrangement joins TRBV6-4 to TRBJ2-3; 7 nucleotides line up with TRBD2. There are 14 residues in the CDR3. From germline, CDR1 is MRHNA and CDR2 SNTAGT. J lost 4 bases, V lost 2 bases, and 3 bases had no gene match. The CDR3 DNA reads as TGTGCCAGCAGTGACCAAGCGGGGTCAGATACGCAGTATTTT. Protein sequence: CASSDQAGSDTQYF.

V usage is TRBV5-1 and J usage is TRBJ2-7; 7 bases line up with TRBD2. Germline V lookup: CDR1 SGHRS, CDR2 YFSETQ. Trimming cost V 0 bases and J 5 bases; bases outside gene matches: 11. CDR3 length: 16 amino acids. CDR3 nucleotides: TGCGCCAGCAGCTTGGCCATGGGCGGGAGTCTAAACGAGCAGTACGTC. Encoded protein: CASSLAMGGSLNEQYV.

The chain's CDR3 is CASSLGQGEKLFF. CDR3 nucleotide sequence: TGTGCCAGCAGCTTGGGACAGGGTGAAAAACTGTTTTTT. The chain recombines TRBV5-4 with TRBJ1-4, with 7 bases lining up with TRBD1. V shed 0 bases and J 7 bases; nucleotides not matched to a gene: 0. Germline loops: CDR1 SGHNT, CDR2 YYREEE (reference sequence). This CDR3 comprises 13 residues.

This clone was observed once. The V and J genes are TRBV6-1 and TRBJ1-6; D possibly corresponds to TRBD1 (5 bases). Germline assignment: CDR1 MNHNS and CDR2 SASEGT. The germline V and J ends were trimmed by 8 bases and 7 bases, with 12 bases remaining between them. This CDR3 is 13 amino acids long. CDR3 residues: CASRGEINSPLHF. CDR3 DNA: TGTGCCAGCCGGGGGGAGATCAATTCACCCCTCCACTTT.

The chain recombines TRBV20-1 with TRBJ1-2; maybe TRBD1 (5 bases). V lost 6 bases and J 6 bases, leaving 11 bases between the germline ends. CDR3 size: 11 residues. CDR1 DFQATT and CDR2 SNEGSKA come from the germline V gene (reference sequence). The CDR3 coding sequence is TGCAGTGCCCAGGGAGGGGATGGCTACACCTTC. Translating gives CSAQGGDGYTF.

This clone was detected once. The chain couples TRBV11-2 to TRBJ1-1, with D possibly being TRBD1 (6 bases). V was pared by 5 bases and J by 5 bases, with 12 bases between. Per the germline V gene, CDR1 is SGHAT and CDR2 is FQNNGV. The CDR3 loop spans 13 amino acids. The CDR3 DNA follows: TGTGCCAGCAGCCCCCGGACAGATACTGAAGCTTTCTTT. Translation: CASSPRTDTEAFF.

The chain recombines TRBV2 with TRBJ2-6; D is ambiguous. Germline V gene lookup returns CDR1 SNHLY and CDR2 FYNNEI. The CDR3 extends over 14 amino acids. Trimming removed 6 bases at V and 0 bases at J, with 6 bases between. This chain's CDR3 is CASSLSSGANVLTF. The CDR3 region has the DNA TGTGCCAGCAGCCTGAGCTCTGGGGCCAACGTCCTGACTTTC.